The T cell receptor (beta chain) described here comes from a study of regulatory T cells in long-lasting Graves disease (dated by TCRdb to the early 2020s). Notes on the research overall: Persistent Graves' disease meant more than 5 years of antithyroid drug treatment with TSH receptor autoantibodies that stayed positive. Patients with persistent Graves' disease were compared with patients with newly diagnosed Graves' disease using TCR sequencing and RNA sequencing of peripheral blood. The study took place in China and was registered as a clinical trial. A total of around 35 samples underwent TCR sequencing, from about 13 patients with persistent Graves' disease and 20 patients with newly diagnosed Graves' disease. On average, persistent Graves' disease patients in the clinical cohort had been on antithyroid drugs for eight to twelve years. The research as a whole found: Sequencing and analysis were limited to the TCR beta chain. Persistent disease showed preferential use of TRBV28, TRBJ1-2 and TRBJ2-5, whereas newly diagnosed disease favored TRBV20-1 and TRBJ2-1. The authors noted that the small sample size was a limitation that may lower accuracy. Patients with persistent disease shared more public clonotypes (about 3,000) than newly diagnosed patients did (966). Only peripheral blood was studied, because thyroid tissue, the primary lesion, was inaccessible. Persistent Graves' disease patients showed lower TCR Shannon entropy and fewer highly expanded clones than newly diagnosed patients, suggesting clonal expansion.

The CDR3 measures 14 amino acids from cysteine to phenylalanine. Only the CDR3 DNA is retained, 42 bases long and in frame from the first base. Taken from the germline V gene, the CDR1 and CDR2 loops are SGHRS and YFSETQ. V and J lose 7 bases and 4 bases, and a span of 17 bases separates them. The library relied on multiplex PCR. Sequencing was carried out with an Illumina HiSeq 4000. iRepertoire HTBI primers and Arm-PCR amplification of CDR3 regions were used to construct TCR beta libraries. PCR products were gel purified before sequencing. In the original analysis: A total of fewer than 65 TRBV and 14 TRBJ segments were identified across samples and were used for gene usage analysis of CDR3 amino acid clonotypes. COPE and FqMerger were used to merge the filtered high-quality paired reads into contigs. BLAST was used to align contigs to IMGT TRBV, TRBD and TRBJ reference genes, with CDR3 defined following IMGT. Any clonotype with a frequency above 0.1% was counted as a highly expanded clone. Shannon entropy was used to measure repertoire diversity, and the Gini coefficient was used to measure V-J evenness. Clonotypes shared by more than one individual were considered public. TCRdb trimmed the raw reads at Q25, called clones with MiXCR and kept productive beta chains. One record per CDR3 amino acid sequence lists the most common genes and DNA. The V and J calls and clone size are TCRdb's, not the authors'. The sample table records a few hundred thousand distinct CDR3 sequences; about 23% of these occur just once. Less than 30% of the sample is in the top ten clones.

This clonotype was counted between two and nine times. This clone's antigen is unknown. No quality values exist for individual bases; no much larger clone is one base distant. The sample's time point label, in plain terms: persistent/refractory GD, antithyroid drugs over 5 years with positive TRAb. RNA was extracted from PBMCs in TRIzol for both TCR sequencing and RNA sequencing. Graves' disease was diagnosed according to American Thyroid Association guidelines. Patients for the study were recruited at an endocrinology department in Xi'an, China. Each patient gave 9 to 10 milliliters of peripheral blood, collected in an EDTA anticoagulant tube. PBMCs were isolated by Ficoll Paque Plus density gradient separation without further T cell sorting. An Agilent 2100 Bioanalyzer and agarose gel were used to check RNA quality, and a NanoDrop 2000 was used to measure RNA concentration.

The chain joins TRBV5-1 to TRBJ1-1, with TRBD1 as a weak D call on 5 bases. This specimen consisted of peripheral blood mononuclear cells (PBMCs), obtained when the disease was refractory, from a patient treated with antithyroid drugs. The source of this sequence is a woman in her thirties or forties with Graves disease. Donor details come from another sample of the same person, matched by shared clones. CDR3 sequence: CASRSFGGFTEAFF. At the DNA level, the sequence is TGCGCCAGCCGCTCGTTTGGGGGGTTCACTGAAGCTTTCTTT.